This T cell receptor beta chain was documented in a study of T cells after yellow fever vaccination. Findings and caveats of the study: Subsequent to the booster, the majority of primary-vaccination clones reappeared (96% CD4, around 85% CD8). Contamination of FACS-sorted repertoires by abundant clonotypes from the bulk population could occur. Secondary responses were weaker yet peaked faster, day 5 versus 15.

Germline CDR1 LGHNA, CDR2 YSLEER. V lost 0 bases, J lost 6 bases, and 14 bases lay in between. The CDR3 spans 15 residues. Making TCR cDNA involved 5'RACE template switching, which added UMIs and a universal primer site. TCRdb reprocessed the 5' RACE reads with MiXCR, giving one entry per CDR3 protein. Of approximately 350,000 distinct CDR3 sequences listed, more than 9% are singletons. On this clonotype itself: What it binds is not known.

V usage is TRBV4-3 and J usage is TRBJ1-1; a weak D match, TRBD1 (6 bases). This TCR derives from a man between 18 and 29 years old who received the YFV17D yellow fever vaccine. The sample here was PBMCs, taken on the day of the first yellow fever vaccination. This chain's CDR3 is CASSQDLRGIPEAFF. The CDR3 DNA reads as TGCGCCAGCAGCCAAGATTTAAGGGGGATCCCTGAAGCTTTCTTT.